Sequencing of this TCR beta chain was carried out in a study of blood T cells in healthy people across ages. Across the whole study: Using template switching, researchers captured about one barcoded beta molecule for each two T cells.

For the second PCR, which ran for about 7 to 11 cycles, a sample-barcoded 5' primer and a J-beta primer mix were used. Every sample gave at least 3 million paired-end reads containing CDR3. MiXCR was run by TCRdb on the 5' RACE reads, yielding one entry per CDR3 protein. This table has under 750,000 distinct CDR3 sequences, about 45% appearing once. Trimming removed 3 bases from V and 9 bases from J; junction bases left unmatched: 9. The CDR3 runs to 17 residues. CDR1 is MGHRA, CDR2 YSYEKL, per germline. This chain uses TRBV4-1 with TRBJ2-1; 15 nucleotides agree with TRBD2. Material for sequencing was blood. The clonotype comes from an elderly man in good health. The CDR3 nucleotides read TGCGCCAGCAGCCAGGATCGGACTAGCGGGGGGGTCGGTGAGCAGTTCTTC. Encoded protein: CASSQDRTSGGVGEQFF.